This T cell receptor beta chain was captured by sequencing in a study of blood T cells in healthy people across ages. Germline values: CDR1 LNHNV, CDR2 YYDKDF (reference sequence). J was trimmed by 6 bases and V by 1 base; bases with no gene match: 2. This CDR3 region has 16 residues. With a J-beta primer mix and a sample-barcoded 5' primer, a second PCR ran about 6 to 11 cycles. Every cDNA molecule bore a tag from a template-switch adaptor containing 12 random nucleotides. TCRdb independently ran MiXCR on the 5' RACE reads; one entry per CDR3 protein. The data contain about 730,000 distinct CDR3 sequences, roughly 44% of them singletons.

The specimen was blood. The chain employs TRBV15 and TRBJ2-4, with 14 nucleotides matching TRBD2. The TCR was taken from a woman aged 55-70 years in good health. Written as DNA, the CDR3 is TGTGCCACCAGCAGAGGACTAGCGGGAGGGACAAACATTCAGTACTTC. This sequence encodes CATSRGLAGGTNIQYF.